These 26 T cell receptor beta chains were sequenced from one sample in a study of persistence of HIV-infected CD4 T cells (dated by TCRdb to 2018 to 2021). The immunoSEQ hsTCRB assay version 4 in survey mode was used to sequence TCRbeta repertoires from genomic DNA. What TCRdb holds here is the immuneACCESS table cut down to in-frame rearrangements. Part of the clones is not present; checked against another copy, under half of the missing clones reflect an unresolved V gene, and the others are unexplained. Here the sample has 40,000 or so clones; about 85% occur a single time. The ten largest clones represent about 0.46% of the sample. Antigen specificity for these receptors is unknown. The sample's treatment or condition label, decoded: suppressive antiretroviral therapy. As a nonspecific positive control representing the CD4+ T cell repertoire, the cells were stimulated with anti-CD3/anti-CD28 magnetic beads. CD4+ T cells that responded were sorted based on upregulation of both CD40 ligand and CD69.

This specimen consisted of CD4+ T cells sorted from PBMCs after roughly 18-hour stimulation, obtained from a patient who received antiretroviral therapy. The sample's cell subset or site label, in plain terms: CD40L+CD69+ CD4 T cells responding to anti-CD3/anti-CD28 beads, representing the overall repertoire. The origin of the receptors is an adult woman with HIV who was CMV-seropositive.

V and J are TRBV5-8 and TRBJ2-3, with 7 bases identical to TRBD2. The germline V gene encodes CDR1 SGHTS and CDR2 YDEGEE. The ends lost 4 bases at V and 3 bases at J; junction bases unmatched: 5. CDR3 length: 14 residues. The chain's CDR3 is CASSPLRGTDTQYF. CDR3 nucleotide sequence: TGTGCCAGCAGCCCACTGCGGGGGACAGATACGCAGTATTTT.

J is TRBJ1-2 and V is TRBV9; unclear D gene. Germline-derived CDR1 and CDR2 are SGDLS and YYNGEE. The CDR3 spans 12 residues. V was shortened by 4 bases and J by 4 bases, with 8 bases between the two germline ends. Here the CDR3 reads CASSSSGYGYTF. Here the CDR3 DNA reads TGTGCCAGCAGCTCCTCGGGCTATGGCTACACCTTC.

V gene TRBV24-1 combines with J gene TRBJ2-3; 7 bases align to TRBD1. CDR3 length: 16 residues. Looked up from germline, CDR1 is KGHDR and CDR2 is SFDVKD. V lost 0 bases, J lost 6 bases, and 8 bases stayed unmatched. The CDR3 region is CATSDLKGASMDTQYF. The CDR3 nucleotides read TGTGCCACCAGTGATTTGAAGGGGGCAAGTATGGATACGCAGTATTTT.

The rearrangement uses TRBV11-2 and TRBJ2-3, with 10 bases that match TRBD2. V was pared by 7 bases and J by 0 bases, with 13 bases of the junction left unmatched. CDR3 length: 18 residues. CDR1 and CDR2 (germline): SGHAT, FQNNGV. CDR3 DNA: TGTGCCAGCACCCCCTTTGCCCTAGCGGGGGCTAGCACAGATACGCAGTATTTT. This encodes CASTPFALAGASTDTQYF.

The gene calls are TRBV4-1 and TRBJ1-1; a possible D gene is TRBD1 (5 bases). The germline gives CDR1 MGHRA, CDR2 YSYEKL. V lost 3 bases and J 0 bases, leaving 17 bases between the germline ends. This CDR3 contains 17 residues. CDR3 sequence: CASSQVRVSGMNTEAFF. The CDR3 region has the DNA TGCGCCAGCAGCCAGGTCAGGGTCTCGGGAATGAACACTGAAGCTTTCTTT.

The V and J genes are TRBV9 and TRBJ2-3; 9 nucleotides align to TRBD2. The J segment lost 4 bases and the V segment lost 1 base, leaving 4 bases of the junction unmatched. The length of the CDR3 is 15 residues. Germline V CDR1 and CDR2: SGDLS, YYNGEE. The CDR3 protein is CASSVKRGAPDTQYF. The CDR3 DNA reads TGTGCCAGCAGCGTAAAGCGGGGGGCCCCAGATACGCAGTATTTT.

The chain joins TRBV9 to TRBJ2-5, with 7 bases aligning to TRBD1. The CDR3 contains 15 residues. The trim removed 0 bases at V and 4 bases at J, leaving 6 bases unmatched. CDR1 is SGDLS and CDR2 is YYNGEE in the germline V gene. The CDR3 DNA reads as TGTGCCAGCAGCGTAGTCACAGGGGTGGGAGAGACCCAGTACTTC. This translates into CASSVVTGVGETQYF.

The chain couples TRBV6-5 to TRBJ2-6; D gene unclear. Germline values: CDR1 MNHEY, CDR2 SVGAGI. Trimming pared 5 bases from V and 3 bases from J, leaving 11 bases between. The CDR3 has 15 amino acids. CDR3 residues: CASSPLDIGANVLTF. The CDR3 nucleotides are TGTGCCAGCAGTCCCCTAGATATTGGGGCCAACGTCCTGACTTTC.

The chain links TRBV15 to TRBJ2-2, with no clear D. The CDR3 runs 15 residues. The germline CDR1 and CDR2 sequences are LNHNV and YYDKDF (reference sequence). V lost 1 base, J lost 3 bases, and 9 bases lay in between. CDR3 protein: CATSRGLRDTGELFF. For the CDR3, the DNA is TGTGCCACCAGCAGAGGACTTCGGGACACCGGGGAGCTGTTTTTT.

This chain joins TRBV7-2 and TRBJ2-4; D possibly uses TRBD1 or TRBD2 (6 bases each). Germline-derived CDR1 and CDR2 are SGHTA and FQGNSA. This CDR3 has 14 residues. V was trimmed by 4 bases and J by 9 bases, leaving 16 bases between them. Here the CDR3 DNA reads TGTGCCAGCAGCTCCTACAGGGTCGGGGGCATTCAGTACTTC. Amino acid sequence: CASSSYRVGGIQYF.

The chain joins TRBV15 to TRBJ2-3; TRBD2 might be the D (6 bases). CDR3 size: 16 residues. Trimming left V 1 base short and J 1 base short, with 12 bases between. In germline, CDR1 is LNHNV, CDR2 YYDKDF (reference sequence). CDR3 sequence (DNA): TGTGCCACCAGCAGAGGTGGCGGGGCGCGCACAGATACGCAGTATTTT. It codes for CATSRGGGARTDTQYF.

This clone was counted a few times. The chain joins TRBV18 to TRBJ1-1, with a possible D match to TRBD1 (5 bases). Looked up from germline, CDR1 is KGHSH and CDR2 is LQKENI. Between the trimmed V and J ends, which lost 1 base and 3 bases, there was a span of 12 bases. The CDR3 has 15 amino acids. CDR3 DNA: TGTGCCAGCTCACCACGGGGCAGTATAGACACTGAAGCTTTCTTT. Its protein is CASSPRGSIDTEAFF.

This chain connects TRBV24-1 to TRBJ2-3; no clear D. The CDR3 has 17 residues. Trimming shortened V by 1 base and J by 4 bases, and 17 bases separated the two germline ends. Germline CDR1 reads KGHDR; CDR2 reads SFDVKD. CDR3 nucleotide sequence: TGTGCCACCAGTGATTTAGGAGACATAATTTCCCCAGATACGCAGTATTTT. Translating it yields CATSDLGDIISPDTQYF.

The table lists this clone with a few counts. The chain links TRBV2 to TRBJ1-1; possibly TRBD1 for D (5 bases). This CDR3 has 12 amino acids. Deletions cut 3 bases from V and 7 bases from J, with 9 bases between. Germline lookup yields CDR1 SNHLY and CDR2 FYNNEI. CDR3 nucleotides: TGTGCCAGCAGTGACCCGGACATTGAAGCTTTCTTT. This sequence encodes CASSDPDIEAFF.

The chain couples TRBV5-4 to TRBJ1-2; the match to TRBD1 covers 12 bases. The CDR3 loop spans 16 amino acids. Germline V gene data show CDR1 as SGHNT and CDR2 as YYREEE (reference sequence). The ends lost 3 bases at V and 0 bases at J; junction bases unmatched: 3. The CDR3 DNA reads TGTGCCAGCAGCTGGGACAGGGGGCGCACTAACTATGGCTACACCTTC. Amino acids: CASSWDRGRTNYGYTF.

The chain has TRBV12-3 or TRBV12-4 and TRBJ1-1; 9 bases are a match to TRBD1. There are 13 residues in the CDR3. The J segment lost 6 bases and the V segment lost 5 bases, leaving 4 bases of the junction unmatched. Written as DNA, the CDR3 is TGTGCCAGCAGTCGGACAGGGGAGGCTGAAGCTTTCTTT. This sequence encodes CASSRTGEAEAFF.

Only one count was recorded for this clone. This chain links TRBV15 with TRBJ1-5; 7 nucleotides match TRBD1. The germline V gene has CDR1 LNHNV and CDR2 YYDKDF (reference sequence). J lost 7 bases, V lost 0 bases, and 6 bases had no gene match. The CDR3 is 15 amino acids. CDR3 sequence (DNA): TGTGCCACCAGCAGAGATCAACAGGGGTGGCAGCCCCAGCATTTT. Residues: CATSRDQQGWQPQHF.

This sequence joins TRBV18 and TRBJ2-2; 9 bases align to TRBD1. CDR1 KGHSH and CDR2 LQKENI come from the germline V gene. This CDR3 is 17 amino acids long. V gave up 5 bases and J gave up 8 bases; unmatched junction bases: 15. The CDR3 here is CASSSSHPGQGRGELFF. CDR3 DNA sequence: TGTGCCAGCTCATCGAGTCACCCGGGACAGGGAAGAGGGGAGCTGTTTTTT.

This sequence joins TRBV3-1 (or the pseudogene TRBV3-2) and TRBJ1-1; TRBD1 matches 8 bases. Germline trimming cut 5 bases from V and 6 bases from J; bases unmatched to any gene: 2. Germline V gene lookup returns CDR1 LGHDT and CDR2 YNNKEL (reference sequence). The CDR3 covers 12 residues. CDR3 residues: CASSKTGAEAFF. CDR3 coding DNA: TGTGCCAGCAGCAAGACAGGGGCTGAAGCTTTCTTT.

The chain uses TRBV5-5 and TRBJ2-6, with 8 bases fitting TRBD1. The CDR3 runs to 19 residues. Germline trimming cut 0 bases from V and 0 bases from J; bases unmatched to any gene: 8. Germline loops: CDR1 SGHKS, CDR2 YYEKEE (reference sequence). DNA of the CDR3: TGTGCCAGCAGCTTGGTATCGGGCAGGGGGCTCTCTGGGGCCAACGTCCTGACTTTC. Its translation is CASSLVSGRGLSGANVLTF.

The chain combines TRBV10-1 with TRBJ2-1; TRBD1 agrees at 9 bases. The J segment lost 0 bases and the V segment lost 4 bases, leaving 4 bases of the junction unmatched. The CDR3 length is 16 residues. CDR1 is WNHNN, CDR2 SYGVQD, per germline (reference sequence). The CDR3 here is CASSVLGQGSYNEQFF. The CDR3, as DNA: TGCGCCAGCAGTGTTTTGGGACAGGGCTCCTACAATGAGCAGTTCTTC.

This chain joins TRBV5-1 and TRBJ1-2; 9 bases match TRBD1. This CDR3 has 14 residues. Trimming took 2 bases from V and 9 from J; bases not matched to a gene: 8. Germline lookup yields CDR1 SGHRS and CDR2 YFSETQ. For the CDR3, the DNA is TGCGCCAGCAGCTTCTCCGGGACAGGGAAGAGCTACACCTTC. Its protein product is CASSFSGTGKSYTF.

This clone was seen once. CDR3 loop: CASRGGQGTYNEQFF. The CDR3 DNA reads as TGCGCCAGCAGGGGGGGACAGGGGACCTACAATGAGCAGTTCTTC. The chain links TRBV5-1 to TRBJ2-1; TRBD1 matches at 10 bases. Germline assignment: CDR1 SGHRS and CDR2 YFSETQ. The CDR3 spans 15 residues. The J segment lost 2 bases and the V segment lost 5 bases, leaving 4 bases of the junction unmatched.

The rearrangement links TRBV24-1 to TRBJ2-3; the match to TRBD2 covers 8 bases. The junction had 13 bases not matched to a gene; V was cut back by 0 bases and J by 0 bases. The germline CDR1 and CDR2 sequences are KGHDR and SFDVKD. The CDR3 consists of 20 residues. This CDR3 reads CATSDLGGRLAHTSTDTQYF. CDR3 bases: TGTGCCACCAGTGATTTGGGGGGTCGACTAGCGCATACTAGCACAGATACGCAGTATTTT.

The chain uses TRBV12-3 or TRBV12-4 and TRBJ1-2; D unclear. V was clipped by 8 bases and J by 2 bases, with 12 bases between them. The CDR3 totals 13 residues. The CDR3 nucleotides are TGTGCCAGCCAATTGGCAGCAAACTATGGCTACACCTTC. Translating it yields CASQLAANYGYTF.

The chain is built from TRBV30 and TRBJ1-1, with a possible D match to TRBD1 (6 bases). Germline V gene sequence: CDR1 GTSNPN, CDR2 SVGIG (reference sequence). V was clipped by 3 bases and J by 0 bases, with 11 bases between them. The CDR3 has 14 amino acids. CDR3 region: CAWRKQGLNTEAFF. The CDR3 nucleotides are TGTGCCTGGAGGAAACAGGGACTGAACACTGAAGCTTTCTTT.